This T cell receptor (beta chain) was observed in a study of blood T cell repertoires in COVID-19. Study overall: Samples came from the United States, Italy and Spain, spanning acute and convalescent COVID-19. The cDNA or gDNA used as material had been derived from T cells, B-cell-depleted T cells, or PBMCs.

Per the authors' pipeline: Reference gene primer amplification gave nucleated cell count estimates. Method: immunoSEQ multiplex PCR; TCRdb's copy keeps in-frame clones and lacks some. V and J calls and clone size are as listed in that table; D and trimming were resolved from the DNA. Of under 350,000 clones in the sample, about nine tenths were seen once. Seattle participants joined during active infection and were tracked over time. The CDR3 spans 13 residues. Germline lookup yields CDR1 ENHRY and CDR2 SYGVKD. V was trimmed by 7 bases and J by 3 bases, leaving 12 bases between them. This sequence originates from a woman under 40 with COVID-19, enrolled during active disease. The chain combines TRBV10-3 with TRBJ1-2; tentative D call: TRBD1 (6 bases). Sequencing used peripheral blood. The CDR3 loop is CAITTGQDYGYTF. The CDR3 DNA is TGTGCCATCACCACAGGGCAAGACTATGGCTACACCTTC.